Presented here are 2 T cell receptor beta chains from one specimen sequenced in a study of blood T cell repertoires in COVID-19. Assay used: immunoSEQ multiplex PCR; TCRdb lists only in-frame clones, some missing. Among some 54,000 clones, under 85% were seen once, and the ten largest hold 6.9%. The sample was peripheral blood. These receptors were collected from a man in his sixties or seventies with active COVID-19.

This clone has a single count. The chain carries TRBV5-6 and TRBJ1-5, with TRBD1 matching 8 bases. Per the germline V gene, CDR1 is SGHDT and CDR2 is YYEEEE. V gave up 4 bases and J gave up 3 bases; unmatched junction bases: 3. The CDR3 totals 14 residues. The CDR3 nucleotides are TGTGCCAGCAGCCGGGACAGGACCAATCAGCCCCAGCATTTT. This translates into CASSRDRTNQPQHF. Full variable domain (missing parts from reference TRBV5-6 and TRBJ1-5): DAGVTQSPTHLIKTRGQQVTLRCSPKSGHDTVSWYQQALGQGPQFIFQYYEEEERQRGNFPDRFSGHQFPNYSSELNVNALLLGDSALYLCASSRDRTNQPQHFGDGTRLSIL.

This chain links TRBV18 with TRBJ1-1, with no clear D. Germline values: CDR1 KGHSH, CDR2 LQKENI. The CDR3 sequence is 12 residues long. Trimming left V 3 bases short and J 0 bases short, with 2 bases between. CDR3 amino acids: CASSPLNTEAFF. Here the CDR3 DNA reads TGTGCCAGCTCACCCTTGAACACTGAAGCTTTCTTT.